This TCR beta chain stems from a study of blood T cells in healthy people across ages. Points from the study as a whole: CMV infection status of these donors was not known.

It was with a sample-barcoded 5' primer and a J-beta primer mix that a second PCR of roughly 6 to 11 cycles was run. Every cDNA was tagged by a template-switch adaptor with 12 random nucleotides. TCRdb re-called the 5' RACE reads with MiXCR, one entry per CDR3 protein. The table lists fewer than 750,000 distinct CDR3 sequences, approximately 52% of them singletons. This clonotype was detected many times. The antigen is undetermined. Germline CDR1 reads DFQATT; CDR2 reads SNEGSKA (reference sequence). V lost 0 bases, J lost 10 bases, and 7 bases stayed unmatched. The CDR3 runs 15 residues. The chain recombines TRBV20-1 with TRBJ1-6, with 9 bases aligning to TRBD1. The receptor's source is a woman of 80 years or more in good health. Input material: blood. CDR3 sequence (DNA): TGCAGTGCTAGAGATGCGGACAGGGGAACGTCACCCCTCCACTTT. This encodes CSARDADRGTSPLHF.